Given below is one TCR beta chain in context. Its target is not known. The data stem from a study of molecular identifiers for immune sequencing clone quantification. TCRdb re-analysed the PCR reads in MiXCR, keeping a single row per CDR3 protein. The repertoire consists of around 89,000 distinct CDR3 sequences, with roughly 20% occurring once and the leading ten covering roughly 0.8%. This CDR3 is built from 16 residues. The V gene's germline CDR1 is SNHLY and CDR2 FYNNEI. J lost 2 bases, V lost 2 bases, and 8 bases had no gene match. Study results and caveats: Sizes of highly expanded clones could be underestimated through identical TCRs sharing a barcode.

The sample comprised naive CD8+ T cells from blood, with Jurkat cell RNA spiked in. Subset meaning: FACS-sorted CD8+CD4-CCR7+CD45RA+ naive T cells. The receptor comes from a human donor in good health. Some libraries in this study had Jurkat cell RNA spiked in. The chain uses TRBV2 and TRBJ2-5; 7 bases agree with TRBD1. This CDR3 reads CASSERQGISQETQYF. CDR3 nucleotides: TGTGCCAGCAGTGAAAGACAGGGTATTAGTCAAGAGACCCAGTACTTC.